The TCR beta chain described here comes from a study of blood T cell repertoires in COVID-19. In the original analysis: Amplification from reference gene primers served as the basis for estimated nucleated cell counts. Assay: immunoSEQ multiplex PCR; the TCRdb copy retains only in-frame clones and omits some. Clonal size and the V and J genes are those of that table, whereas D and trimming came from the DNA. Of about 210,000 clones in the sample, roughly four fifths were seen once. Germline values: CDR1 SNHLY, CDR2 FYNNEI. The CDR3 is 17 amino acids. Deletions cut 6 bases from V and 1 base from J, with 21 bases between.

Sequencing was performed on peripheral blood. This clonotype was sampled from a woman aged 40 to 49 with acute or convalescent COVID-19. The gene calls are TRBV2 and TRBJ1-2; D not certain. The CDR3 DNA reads TGTGCCAGCAGCGACCCAGCCCGAGCCCTAGTTAACTATGGCTACACCTTC. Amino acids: CASSDPARALVNYGYTF.